This TCR beta chain appears in the sequencing data of a study of blood T cell repertoires in COVID-19 (dated by TCRdb to the early 2020s). Regarding the research as a whole: The collaborator samples originated in the United States, Italy and Spain and spanned the acute and convalescent phases of COVID-19. The material from the prospective study consisted of cDNA or gDNA derived from T cells, B-cell-depleted T cells, or PBMCs. The repertoires were made available in a free public database intended to serve as a resource for research on the immune response to SARS-CoV-2. Deeply sampled blood TCRbeta repertoires from subjects exposed to, actively infected with, or recovered from COVID-19 were included in the dataset. The samples were drawn from two sources: the first 160 participants of the ongoing ImmuneRACE study, and 1,000 to 1,500 subjects contributed by 6 global collaborators. Where HLA class I and class II types were available, the types were taken from metadata supplied by the sample provider, not from assay-based typing. A de-identified subject ID, COVID-19 status, age in years and sex were almost always included in the sample metadata.

TCRbeta CDR3 regions were amplified from genomic DNA using the immunoSEQ Assay, a bias-controlled multiplex PCR. Per the original workflow: Within the assay, amplification of reference gene primers was used to estimate how many nucleated cells each sample contained. Sequence reads were collapsed and filtered to measure the absolute abundance of every unique TCRbeta CDR3 rearrangement. For each sample, productive Simpson clonality was calculated by taking the square root of Simpson's diversity index across productive rearrangements. Entries here come from immuneACCESS through TCRdb and include only in-frame sequences with V and J called. Some clones fail to appear in such tables; in the studies checked, an unresolved V gene covers under half of the shortfall, and the cause of the remainder is unknown. V, J and clone size are taken as reported in that table, and D and trimming were inferred from the DNA itself. The sample includes some 20,000 clones, with 82% observed a single time. The ten largest clones represent approximately 6.6% of the sample.

Study-level results and caveats: The quantity of clinical and demographic metadata differed by source and by participant and was supplied without curation.

Regarding this clone: Its antigen remains undetermined. The input lacks base qualities; no much larger clone sits a single base away.

Collaborating institutions collected whole blood in K2EDTA tubes following their own protocols. Collaborator samples were shipped for TCRbeta analysis as frozen whole blood, isolated PBMCs, or DNA extracted from either sample type. CDR1 is given as ENHRY and CDR2 as SYGVKD, both from the germline V gene. A distance of 11 bases separates the germline ends of V and J, which lose 8 bases and 0 bases respectively. The CDR3 numbers 14 residues from cysteine through phenylalanine. Left in the record is the CDR3 DNA by itself, 42 bases read in frame from the first base. The chain was built from TRBV10-3 and TRBJ1-3; possibly the D gene is TRBD1, per 6 matching bases. Specimen: peripheral blood. The TCR comes from a human donor in a cohort sampled during active COVID-19. DNA sequence: TGTGCCATCGGGACACACCACTCTGGAAACACCATATATTTT. Translated, it reads CAIGTHHSGNTIYF.